Listed below are T cell receptor beta chains from one sample, sequenced in a study. Each CDR3 protein is one row after TCRdb ran MiXCR on the 5' RACE reads. The table shows around 30,000 distinct CDR3 sequences, with 25% to 30% occurring only once. The sequenced sample consisted of tumor-infiltrating Tregs sorted from the breast tumor. Source of these receptors: a female donor with breast cancer. Each CDR3 is given with its conserved first and last residue. D genes are given only for firm matches. A row's size may be missing; if present it is once, few, many or a size class.

D gene: .; J gene: TRBJ2-7; clone size: .; V gene: TRBV11-2; CDR3 protein: CASSFPTTGPKDEQYF; CDR3 DNA: TGTGCCAGCAGCTTTCCCACCACCGGTCCTAAGGACGAGCAGTACTTC
D gene: TRBD2; J gene: TRBJ2-1; clone size: medium-sized; V gene: TRBV20-1; CDR3 protein: CSALAGGPSYEQFF; CDR3 DNA: TGCAGTGCTCTAGCGGGAGGGCCTTCATATGAGCAGTTCTTC
D gene: .; J gene: TRBJ1-1; clone size: many; V gene: TRBV30; CDR3 protein: CAWKHQQTNTEAFF; CDR3 DNA: TGTGCCTGGAAGCATCAGCAGACTAACACTGAAGCTTTCTTT
D gene: TRBD2; J gene: TRBJ2-7; clone size: many; V gene: TRBV6-6; CDR3 protein: CATLGTGGPHEQYF; CDR3 DNA: TGTGCCACCCTGGGTACGGGAGGGCCGCATGAGCAGTACTTC
D gene: TRBD2; J gene: TRBJ2-1; clone size: .; V gene: TRBV7-2; CDR3 protein: CASSQGGLGGNEQFF; CDR3 DNA: TGTGCCAGCAGCCAGGGTGGACTAGGCGGCAATGAGCAGTTCTTC
D gene: TRBD1; J gene: TRBJ1-2; clone size: .; V gene: TRBV18; CDR3 protein: CASSPVHRGLENYGYTF; CDR3 DNA: TGTGCCAGCTCACCAGTGCACAGGGGGCTGGAAAACTATGGCTACACCTTC
D gene: TRBD2; J gene: TRBJ2-1; clone size: .; V gene: TRBV20-1; CDR3 protein: CSARTSPYNEQFF; CDR3 DNA: TGCAGTGCTCGGACTAGCCCCTACAATGAGCAGTTCTTC
D gene: TRBD1; J gene: TRBJ1-2; clone size: many; V gene: TRBV4-1; CDR3 protein: CASSQDRGGYGYTF; CDR3 DNA: TGCGCCAGCAGCCAGGACAGGGGTGGCTATGGCTACACCTTC
D gene: .; J gene: TRBJ1-1; clone size: many; V gene: TRBV3-1; CDR3 protein: CASSQVGGSGAFF; CDR3 DNA: TGTGCCAGCAGCCAAGTGGGAGGGTCGGGAGCTTTCTTT
D gene: TRBD2; J gene: TRBJ2-1; clone size: medium-sized; V gene: TRBV9; CDR3 protein: CASSVASGSSNEQFF; CDR3 DNA: TGTGCCAGCAGCGTAGCTAGCGGGAGTTCAAATGAGCAGTTCTTC
D gene: .; J gene: TRBJ2-1; clone size: many; V gene: TRBV10-3; CDR3 protein: CAISETGDLGNEQFF; CDR3 DNA: TGTGCCATCAGTGAGACCGGGGATTTAGGGAATGAGCAGTTCTTC
D gene: TRBD2; J gene: TRBJ2-1; clone size: medium-sized; V gene: TRBV29-1; CDR3 protein: CSVVASGRALSYNEQFF; CDR3 DNA: TGCAGCGTTGTTGCTAGCGGGAGGGCCCTGTCCTACAATGAGCAGTTCTTC
D gene: .; J gene: TRBJ2-7; clone size: medium-sized; V gene: TRBV20-1; CDR3 protein: CSARDEGRTYEQYF; CDR3 DNA: TGCAGTGCTAGAGACGAGGGACGGACCTACGAGCAGTACTTC
D gene: TRBD2; J gene: TRBJ2-7; clone size: few; V gene: TRBV25-1; CDR3 protein: CASSDSASGRSYEQYF; CDR3 DNA: TGTGCCAGCAGTGATTCGGCTAGCGGGAGGTCCTACGAGCAGTACTTC
D gene: TRBD1; J gene: TRBJ1-1; clone size: .; V gene: TRBV25-1; CDR3 protein: CASSESDRGKMKAFF; CDR3 DNA: TGTGCCAGCAGTGAATCGGACAGGGGGAAGATGAAAGCTTTCTTT
D gene: TRBD1; J gene: TRBJ1-2; clone size: .; V gene: TRBV6-6; CDR3 protein: CASSYGGTGVNGYTF; CDR3 DNA: TGTGCCAGCAGTTACGGAGGGACAGGGGTAAATGGCTACACCTTC
D gene: .; J gene: TRBJ1-1; clone size: many; V gene: TRBV7-6; CDR3 protein: CASSLTGTGNTEAFF; CDR3 DNA: TGTGCCAGCAGCCTAACCGGGACTGGGAACACTGAAGCTTTCTTT
D gene: .; J gene: TRBJ1-1; clone size: medium-sized; V gene: TRBV5-1; CDR3 protein: CASSLRRDTEAFF; CDR3 DNA: TGCGCCAGCAGCTTACGCAGGGACACTGAAGCTTTCTTT
D gene: .; J gene: TRBJ2-5; clone size: .; V gene: TRBV11-3; CDR3 protein: CASSLDPRQETQYF; CDR3 DNA: TGTGCCAGCAGCTTAGATCCCAGGCAAGAGACCCAGTACTTC
D gene: TRBD1; J gene: TRBJ1-6; clone size: .; V gene: TRBV20-1; CDR3 protein: CSARVTGFNSPLHF; CDR3 DNA: TGCAGTGCTAGAGTGACAGGGTTTAATTCACCCCTCCACTTT
D gene: .; J gene: TRBJ2-1; clone size: few; V gene: TRBV12-3/TRBV12-4; CDR3 protein: CASSRPDTLEQFF; CDR3 DNA: TGTGCCAGCAGTCGCCCGGACACTCTCGAGCAGTTCTTC
D gene: .; J gene: TRBJ1-6; clone size: few; V gene: TRBV7-3; CDR3 protein: CASSLLPRTGNSPLHF; CDR3 DNA: TGTGCCAGCAGCTTATTACCCAGGACGGGAAATTCACCCCTCCACTTT
D gene: TRBD1; J gene: TRBJ1-2; clone size: many; V gene: TRBV6-5; CDR3 protein: CASSFGVAGQGYGYTF; CDR3 DNA: TGTGCCAGCAGTTTTGGGGTGGCGGGACAGGGCTATGGCTACACCTTC
D gene: .; J gene: TRBJ2-7; clone size: .; V gene: TRBV27; CDR3 protein: CASSLSAGIHEQYF; CDR3 DNA: TGTGCCAGCAGTTTATCGGCAGGAATCCACGAGCAGTACTTC
D gene: .; J gene: TRBJ2-6; clone size: medium-sized; V gene: TRBV5-1; CDR3 protein: CASSLEGPISGANVLTF; CDR3 DNA: TGCGCCAGCAGCTTGGAGGGACCGATCTCTGGGGCCAACGTCCTGACTTTC
D gene: .; J gene: TRBJ2-7; clone size: .; V gene: TRBV4-2; CDR3 protein: CASSHDNRVGEQYF; CDR3 DNA: TGTGCCAGCAGCCACGATAACAGGGTAGGGGAGCAGTACTTC
D gene: .; J gene: TRBJ1-1; clone size: .; V gene: TRBV29-1; CDR3 protein: CSVSPGTEAFF; CDR3 DNA: TGCAGCGTCTCACCGGGCACTGAAGCTTTCTTT
D gene: .; J gene: TRBJ2-3; clone size: many; V gene: TRBV6-6; CDR3 protein: CASRSTSTDTQYF; CDR3 DNA: TGTGCCAGCAGGAGCACTAGCACAGATACGCAGTATTTT
D gene: TRBD2; J gene: TRBJ2-3; clone size: .; V gene: TRBV9; CDR3 protein: CASSPGGGLAGDTQYF; CDR3 DNA: TGTGCCAGCAGCCCCGGGGGAGGACTAGCGGGCGATACGCAGTATTTT
D gene: TRBD1; J gene: TRBJ2-1; clone size: .; V gene: TRBV7-9; CDR3 protein: CASSTWTGPNEQFF; CDR3 DNA: TGTGCCAGCAGCACCTGGACAGGCCCCAATGAGCAGTTCTTC
D gene: .; J gene: TRBJ1-5; clone size: many; V gene: TRBV9; CDR3 protein: CASSVGFGQPQHF; CDR3 DNA: TGTGCCAGCAGCGTAGGCTTCGGTCAGCCCCAGCATTTT
D gene: TRBD2; J gene: TRBJ2-7; clone size: .; V gene: TRBV6-1; CDR3 protein: CASGLVGYVQYF; CDR3 DNA: TGTGCCAGCGGACTAGTGGGATACGTGCAGTACTTC
D gene: .; J gene: TRBJ2-2; clone size: once; V gene: TRBV6-5; CDR3 protein: CASKGPDGRELFF; CDR3 DNA: TGTGCCAGCAAGGGGCCCGACGGCCGGGAGCTGTTTTTT
D gene: TRBD2; J gene: TRBJ2-7; clone size: .; V gene: TRBV24-1; CDR3 protein: CATSDSTSGRYREQYF; CDR3 DNA: TGTGCCACCAGTGATTCTACTAGCGGGAGATATCGCGAGCAGTACTTC
D gene: .; J gene: TRBJ2-6; clone size: .; V gene: TRBV5-1; CDR3 protein: CASSLGSGANVLTF; CDR3 DNA: TGCGCCAGCAGCTTGGGCTCTGGGGCCAACGTCCTGACTTTT
D gene: TRBD2; J gene: TRBJ2-3; clone size: .; V gene: TRBV10-3; CDR3 protein: CAINPSGSNADTQYF; CDR3 DNA: TGTGCCATCAACCCTAGCGGGAGTAACGCAGATACGCAGTATTTT
D gene: TRBD2; J gene: TRBJ2-2; clone size: medium-sized; V gene: TRBV24-1; CDR3 protein: CATSEWTSGNTGELFF; CDR3 DNA: TGTGCCACCAGTGAGTGGACTAGCGGGAACACCGGGGAGCTGTTTTTT
D gene: .; J gene: TRBJ1-3; clone size: .; V gene: TRBV20-1; CDR3 protein: CSARDWGSSGNTIYF; CDR3 DNA: TGCAGTGCTAGAGATTGGGGTTCGTCTGGAAACACCATATATTTT
D gene: .; J gene: TRBJ1-4; clone size: once; V gene: TRBV27; CDR3 protein: CASSLSWATNEKPFF; CDR3 DNA: TGTGCCAGCAGTTTATCCTGGGCAACTAATGAAAAACCGTTTTTT
D gene: TRBD1; J gene: TRBJ1-1; clone size: many; V gene: TRBV3-1; CDR3 protein: CASSQGTGNTEAFF; CDR3 DNA: TGTGCCAGCAGCCAGGGGACAGGGAACACTGAAGCTTTCTTT
D gene: .; J gene: TRBJ1-1; clone size: many; V gene: TRBV7-9; CDR3 protein: CASSSKGPPNTEAFF; CDR3 DNA: TGTGCCAGCAGCTCCAAGGGGCCTCCGAACACTGAAGCTTTCTTT
D gene: TRBD2; J gene: TRBJ2-1; clone size: .; V gene: TRBV7-9; CDR3 protein: CASSNPPGTSGTGYNEQFF; CDR3 DNA: TGTGCCAGCAGCAACCCCCCCGGGACTAGCGGGACGGGCTACAATGAGCAGTTCTTC
D gene: TRBD1; J gene: TRBJ2-3; clone size: few; V gene: TRBV7-2; CDR3 protein: CASSLGQGATDTQYF; CDR3 DNA: TGTGCCAGCAGCTTAGGGCAGGGGGCCACAGATACGCAGTATTTT
D gene: .; J gene: TRBJ2-7; clone size: many; V gene: TRBV25-1; CDR3 protein: CASSEFRAGSYEQYF; CDR3 DNA: TGTGCCAGCAGTGAATTCCGGGCGGGCTCCTACGAGCAGTACTTC
D gene: TRBD2; J gene: TRBJ2-7; clone size: many; V gene: TRBV11-1; CDR3 protein: CASGLDKYEQYF; CDR3 DNA: TGTGCCAGCGGACTAGATAAATACGAGCAGTACTTC
D gene: .; J gene: TRBJ2-1; clone size: .; V gene: TRBV11-2; CDR3 protein: CASSLEQGNYNEQFF; CDR3 DNA: TGTGCCAGCAGCTTAGAGCAGGGTAACTACAATGAGCAGTTCTTC
D gene: TRBD2; J gene: TRBJ2-1; clone size: .; V gene: TRBV9; CDR3 protein: CASSPREGSSYNEQLF; CDR3 DNA: TGTGCCAGCAGCCCTCGGGAGGGAAGCTCCTACAATGAGCAGCTCTTC
D gene: TRBD1; J gene: TRBJ2-7; clone size: many; V gene: TRBV7-3; CDR3 protein: CASSTGGPPYEQYF; CDR3 DNA: TGTGCCAGCAGTACAGGGGGCCCCCCCTACGAGCAGTACTTC
D gene: .; J gene: TRBJ1-6; clone size: .; V gene: TRBV11-1; CDR3 protein: CASRIGTTANNSPLHF; CDR3 DNA: TGTGCCAGCAGGATTGGGACAACTGCGAATAATTCACCCCTCCACTTT